This T cell receptor (beta chain) was profiled in a study of neurological immune-mediated disorders (dated by TCRdb to between 2019 and 2020). With regard to the full study: Peripheral blood TCR-beta repertoires from HTLV-I-associated myelopathy (HAM/TSP) patients, multiple sclerosis patients and healthy controls were compared by UMI-based sequencing. Of the roughly 71 subjects in the cohort, some 14 were HAM/TSP patients, some 34 were multiple sclerosis patients, and about 20 were healthy controls. The roughly 110 TCR-beta libraries included longitudinal samples, technical triplicates and paired sorted CD4+ and CD8+ T-cell subsets alongside PBMC samples.

The healthy controls were volunteers from blood banks in Maryland, USA. For the unsorted PBMC libraries, 2 million PBMCs were stored in RNAlater at -80 degrees C until RNA extraction and were used to generate the libraries. Peripheral blood was subjected to Ficoll-Hypaque density gradient centrifugation to isolate PBMCs, which were then cryopreserved in liquid nitrogen. The CDR3 holds 16 amino acids from the cysteine to the phenylalanine. The sequence is cut down to CDR3 DNA, 48 bases in frame from base 1. V has 0 bases trimmed and J has 4 bases trimmed; junction bases matching no gene number 6. Points on this clonotype: This receptor's antigen is unknown. One base away there is no much larger clone; base qualities are not given.

What the authors observed across the whole study: TCR clonal expansion was highest in HAM/TSP patients and lowest in MS patients, with MS patients falling below even healthy controls. No identical CDR3 amino acid sequences were found to be shared among expanded clones across subjects, suggesting that TCR-beta repertoires were private in all groups.

cDNA synthesis used template-switch 5'RACE with a primer carrying a 10-nucleotide random unique molecular identifier tagging each TCR transcript. Every sequencing run covered 15-18 subjects and yielded more than 180 million TCR-beta sequences. The RNeasy kit was used to extract total RNA. Using the KAPA Real-time Library Amplification kit, TCR-beta VDJ regions were amplified with primers for the TCR constant region and the 5'RACE anchor. Sample indexes and Illumina adaptors were added in a first PCR, and a second PCR then increased library yield. After Ampure bead purification, the TCR product of roughly 650 bp was size-selected on a 2% E-gel SizeSelection system. Before pooling, library quality was assessed on a Bioanalyzer, concentration was determined with Qubit, and library quantification was performed with the Kapa Library Quantification kit. Libraries were sequenced paired-end 2 x 150 bp on an Illumina HiSeq 2500. To increase sequence diversity, about 24-32% phiX was spiked into each library pool. In the source study's methods: The quality-filtered reads were processed with the UMI-based MiGEC pipeline, whose error correction step removed more than 80% of the raw TCR sequences. IMGT germline references were used for alignment of VDJ genes, and clonotypes were defined by a unique CDR3 amino acid sequence together with V-J genes. VDJtools evaluated clonal expansion, Shannon diversity and CDR3 relatedness (CalcPairwiseDistances, ClusterSamples); CLCbio workbench built phylogenetic trees. Clones with at least 8 unique UMIs were defined as expanded, with this threshold being based on coefficient-of-variation modelling across technical triplicates. TCRdb reworked the public reads: Q25 trimming with fastp, MiXCR clone assembly, productive beta chains retained. Identical CDR3 protein sequences are pooled into one entry, listed with their most common genes and DNA. TCRdb's processing, not the study's, gives the V and J calls here. This sample holds 72,000 or so distinct CDR3 sequences; roughly 17% were observed only once. The biggest ten clones account for approximately 15% of the sample.

The source material was PBMCs. The receptor's source is a middle-aged woman in good health. Recombination linked TRBV12-3 or TRBV12-4 to TRBJ1-5; 7 bases in the junction line up with TRBD1. The DNA sequence follows: TGTGCCAGCAGTTTAGCAGGGGGCCAGAGGAATCAGCCCCAGCATTTT. This encodes CASSLAGGQRNQPQHF.